This T cell receptor (beta chain) was sequenced during a study of blood T cell repertoires in COVID-19. Sequencing used immunoSEQ multiplex PCR; TCRdb keeps in-frame clones, though not all of them. The data contain around 370,000 clones, 85% to 90% of them singletons. The sequencing sample was made of peripheral blood. The clonotype was recovered from a woman between 50 and 59 years old with COVID-19, enrolled during active disease.

The chain's CDR3 is CASSLEGVSNQPQHF. Here the CDR3 DNA reads TGTGCCAGTAGTCTGGAAGGGGTCAGCAATCAGCCCCAGCATTTT. The genes are TRBV19 and TRBJ1-5; weak D call: TRBD1 (5 bases). This CDR3 has 15 residues. Per germline, CDR1 LNHDA and CDR2 SQIVND (reference sequence). V was clipped by 5 bases and J by 1 base, with 12 bases between them.